What follows are 9 T cell receptor beta chains derived from one specimen sequenced in a study of cytomegalovirus exposure and HLA in healthy donors. Clones were sequenced by immunoSEQ multiplex PCR, and TCRdb holds only the in-frame ones, with some missing. The table has approximately 110,000 clones, around 87% seen once. The sample comprised PBMCs. These receptors all stem from a woman in her late teens or twenties in good health and CMV-seropositive.

The CDR3 region has the DNA TGCGCCAGCAGCCAAGTACTTCAGGGGTCCTACGAGCAGTACTTC. Translation gives CASSQVLQGSYEQYF. The V and J genes are TRBV4-1 and TRBJ2-7; tentative D call: TRBD1 (6 bases). V gave up 1 base and J gave up 1 base, with 11 bases separating them. The CDR3 totals 15 residues. Germline V CDR1 and CDR2: MGHRA, YSYEKL.

The chain employs TRBV5-4 and TRBJ1-2; D may be TRBD1 (5 bases). Germline assignment: CDR1 SGHNT and CDR2 YYREEE (reference sequence). Between the trimmed V and J ends, which lost 2 bases and 2 bases, there was a span of 10 bases. The CDR3 consists of 14 residues. CDR3 region: CASSFGGENYGYTF. In nucleotides, the CDR3 is TGTGCCAGCAGCTTCGGAGGGGAAAACTATGGCTACACCTTC.

The rearrangement links TRBV4-1 to TRBJ2-7; no reliable D call. Germline lookup yields CDR1 MGHRA and CDR2 YSYEKL. V lost 0 bases and J 4 bases, leaving 7 bases between the germline ends. The CDR3 covers 13 residues. This chain's CDR3 is CASSQDLSYEQYF. CDR3 bases: TGCGCCAGCAGCCAAGATTTGAGTTACGAGCAGTACTTC.

The chain couples TRBV19 to TRBJ1-5; D might be TRBD1 (6 bases). From germline, CDR1 is LNHDA and CDR2 SQIVND (reference sequence). This CDR3 region has 15 residues. Trimming cost V 2 bases and J 7 bases, with 15 bases left between them. The CDR3 sequence: CASSISLNRAQPQHF. CDR3 sequence (DNA): TGTGCCAGTAGTATATCTCTGAACAGGGCGCAGCCCCAGCATTTT.

The sample holds a few counts of this clone. The chain is built from TRBV11-3 and TRBJ2-1; no clear D. V was pared by 1 base and J by 9 bases, with 13 bases between. Per the germline V gene, CDR1 is SGHNT and CDR2 is YENEEA. The CDR3 runs 14 residues. CDR3 coding DNA: TGTGCCAGCAGCTTAGGGCTGAGGATCCGTGAGCAGTTCTTC. Amino acid sequence: CASSLGLRIREQFF.

The V and J genes are TRBV11-1 and TRBJ2-3; tentatively, D is TRBD1 (5 bases). Trimming stripped 4 bases from V and 1 base from J, with 6 bases between. The V gene's germline CDR1 is SGHAT and CDR2 FQDESV (reference sequence). The CDR3 is made up of 13 amino acids. CDR3 nucleotide sequence: TGTGCCAGCAGCTCACAGGGCACAGATACGCAGTATTTT. It translates to CASSSQGTDTQYF. The entire variable domain, with the rest obtained from reference TRBV11-1 and TRBJ2-3, is as follows: EAEVAQSPRYKITEKSQAVAFWCDPISGHATLYWYRQILGQGPELLVQFQDESVVDDSQLPKDRFSAERLKGVDSTLKIQPAELGDSAMYLCASSSQGTDTQYFGPGTRLTVL.

The V and J genes are TRBV28 and TRBJ2-3; 9 nucleotides match TRBD1. CDR1 and CDR2 (germline): MDHEN, SYDVKM. The CDR3 length is 16 residues. J gave up 2 bases and V 5 bases, and 8 bases lay outside the gene matches. CDR3 in amino acids: CASSPWTGAITDTQYF. For the CDR3, the DNA is TGTGCCAGCAGTCCGTGGACAGGGGCCATCACAGATACGCAGTATTTT.

The CDR3 reads CASVDRADEQYF. The CDR3 region has the DNA TGTGCCAGTGTGGACAGGGCGGACGAGCAGTACTTC. The chain uses TRBV6-5 and TRBJ2-7, with TRBD1 matching over 8 bases. CDR1 and CDR2 from the germline V gene are MNHEY and SVGAGI. The junction had 6 bases not matched to a gene; V was cut back by 9 bases and J by 5 bases. This CDR3 is 12 amino acids long.

The J gene is TRBJ2-3, the V gene TRBV7-3; 14 bases align to TRBD2. The CDR3 length is 16 residues. CDR1 is SGHTA and CDR2 is FQGTGA in the germline V gene. J lost 4 bases, V lost 5 bases, and 5 bases had no gene match. In DNA, the CDR3 is TGTGCCAGCAGCGTGACTAGCGGGGGGGCCCCAGATACGCAGTATTTT. Its translation: CASSVTSGGAPDTQYF.